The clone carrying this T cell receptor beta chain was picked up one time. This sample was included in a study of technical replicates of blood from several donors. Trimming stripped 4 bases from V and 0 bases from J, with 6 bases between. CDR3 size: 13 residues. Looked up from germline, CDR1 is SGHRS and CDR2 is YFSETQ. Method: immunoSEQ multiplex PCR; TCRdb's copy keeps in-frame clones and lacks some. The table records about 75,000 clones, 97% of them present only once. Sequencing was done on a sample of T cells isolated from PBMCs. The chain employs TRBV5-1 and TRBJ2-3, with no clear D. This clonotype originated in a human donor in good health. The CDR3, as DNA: TGCGCCAGCAGCCCCCCTAGCACAGATACGCAGTATTTT. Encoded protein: CASSPPSTDTQYF.